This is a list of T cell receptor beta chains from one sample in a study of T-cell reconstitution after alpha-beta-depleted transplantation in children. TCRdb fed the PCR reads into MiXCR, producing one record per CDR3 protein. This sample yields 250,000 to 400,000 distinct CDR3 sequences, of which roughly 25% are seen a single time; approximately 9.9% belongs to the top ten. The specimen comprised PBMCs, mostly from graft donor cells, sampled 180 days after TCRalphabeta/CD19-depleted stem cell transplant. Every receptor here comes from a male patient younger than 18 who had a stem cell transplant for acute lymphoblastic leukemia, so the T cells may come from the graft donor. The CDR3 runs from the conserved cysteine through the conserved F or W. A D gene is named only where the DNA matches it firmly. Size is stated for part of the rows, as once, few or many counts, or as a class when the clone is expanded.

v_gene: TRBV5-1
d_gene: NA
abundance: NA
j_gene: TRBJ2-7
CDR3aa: CASSFPGAPYEQYF
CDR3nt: TGCGCCAGCAGCTTCCCGGGAGCCCCCTACGAGCAGTACTTC

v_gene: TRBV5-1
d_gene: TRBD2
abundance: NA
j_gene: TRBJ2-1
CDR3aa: CASSPVPGTSGFQFF
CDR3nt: TGCGCCAGCAGCCCCGTTCCCGGGACTAGTGGGTTCCAGTTCTTC

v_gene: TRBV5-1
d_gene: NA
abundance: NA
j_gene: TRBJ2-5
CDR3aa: CASSGFLGLTPGGEETQYF
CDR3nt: TGCGCCAGCAGCGGCTTTCTTGGACTCACACCAGGTGGTGAAGAGACCCAGTACTTC

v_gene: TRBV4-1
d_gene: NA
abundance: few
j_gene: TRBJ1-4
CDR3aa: CASSQALVWRANEKLFF
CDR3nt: TGCGCCAGCAGCCAAGCCCTCGTATGGAGGGCTAATGAAAAACTGTTTTTT

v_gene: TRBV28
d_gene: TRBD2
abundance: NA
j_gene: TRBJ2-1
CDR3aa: CASSLPLGTSGRQQFRNEQFF
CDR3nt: TGTGCCAGCAGTTTACCCCTAGGGACTAGCGGGAGGCAGCAATTTCGCAATGAGCAGTTCTTC

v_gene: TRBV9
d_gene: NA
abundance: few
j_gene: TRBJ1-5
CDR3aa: CASSPYGGGRPQHF
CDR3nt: TGTGCCAGCAGCCCTTACGGGGGGGGGCGGCCCCAGCATTTT

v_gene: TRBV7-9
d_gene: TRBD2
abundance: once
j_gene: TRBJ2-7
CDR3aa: CASSLVTSRARYEQYF
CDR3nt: TGTGCCAGCAGCTTAGTGACTAGCAGAGCGCGTTACGAGCAGTACTTC

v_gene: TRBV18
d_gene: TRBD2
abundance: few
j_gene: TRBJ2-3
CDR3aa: CASSLPPAGASTDTQYF
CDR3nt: TGTGCCAGCTCCCTTCCCCCGGCGGGAGCAAGCACAGATACGCAGTATTTT

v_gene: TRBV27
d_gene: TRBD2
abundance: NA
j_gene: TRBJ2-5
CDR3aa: CASSSGTSGYQETQYF
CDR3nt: TGTGCCAGCAGTTCTGGGACTAGCGGGTACCAAGAGACCCAGTACTTC

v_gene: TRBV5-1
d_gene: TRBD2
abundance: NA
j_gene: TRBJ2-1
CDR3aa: CASSTGLADPMSSYNEQFF
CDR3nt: TGCGCCAGCAGCACAGGACTAGCGGATCCTATGAGCTCCTACAATGAGCAGTTCTTC

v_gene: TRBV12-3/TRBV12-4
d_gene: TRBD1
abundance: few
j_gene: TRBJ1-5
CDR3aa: CASTLQTGGQSNQPQHF
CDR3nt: TGTGCCAGCACCTTACAGACAGGGGGGCAAAGCAATCAGCCCCAGCATTTT

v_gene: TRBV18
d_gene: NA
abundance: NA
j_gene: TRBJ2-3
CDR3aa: CASSPRLGGNTDTQYF
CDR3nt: TGTGCCAGCTCACCAAGATTGGGCGGGAACACAGATACGCAGTATTTT

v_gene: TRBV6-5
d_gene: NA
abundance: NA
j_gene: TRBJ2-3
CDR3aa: CASSYGRGRDTQYF
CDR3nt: TGTGCCAGCAGTTACGGACGGGGTCGAGATACGCAGTATTTT

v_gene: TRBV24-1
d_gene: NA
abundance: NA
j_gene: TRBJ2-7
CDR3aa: CATSDQNYEQYF
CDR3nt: TGTGCCACCAGTGATCAGAACTACGAGCAGTACTTC

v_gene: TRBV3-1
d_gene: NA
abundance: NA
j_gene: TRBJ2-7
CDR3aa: CASSQDYQSYEQYF
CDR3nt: TGTGCCAGCAGCCAAGACTACCAGTCCTACGAGCAGTACTTC

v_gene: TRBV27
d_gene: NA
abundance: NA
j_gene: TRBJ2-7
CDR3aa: CASSSRGFGEQYF
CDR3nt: TGTGCCAGCAGTTCCAGGGGATTTGGCGAGCAGTACTTC

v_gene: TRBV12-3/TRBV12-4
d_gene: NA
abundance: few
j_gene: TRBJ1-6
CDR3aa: CASSLKIGQYNSPLHF
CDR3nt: TGTGCCAGCAGTTTAAAGATTGGGCAGTATAATTCACCCCTCCACTTT

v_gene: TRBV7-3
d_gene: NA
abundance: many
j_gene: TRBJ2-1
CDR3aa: CASSLGNEQFF
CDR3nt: TGTGCCAGCAGTCTAGGAAATGAGCAGTTCTTC

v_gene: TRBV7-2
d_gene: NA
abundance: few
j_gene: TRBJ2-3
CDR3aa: CASSPRPPRFGTDTQYF
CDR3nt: TGTGCCAGCAGCCCCAGACCCCCGAGGTTCGGCACAGATACGCAGTATTTT

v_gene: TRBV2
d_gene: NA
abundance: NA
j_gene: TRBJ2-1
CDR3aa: CASSRAERTYNEQFF
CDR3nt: TGTGCCAGCAGTAGGGCGGAGCGGACCTACAATGAGCAGTTCTTC

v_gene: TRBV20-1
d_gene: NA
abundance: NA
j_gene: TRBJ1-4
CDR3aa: CSASVQGEEKLFF
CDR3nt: TGCAGTGCTAGTGTACAGGGTGAAGAAAAACTGTTTTTT

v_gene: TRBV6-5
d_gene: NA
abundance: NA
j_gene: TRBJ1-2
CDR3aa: CASSYSRSNYGYTF
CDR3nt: TGTGCCAGCAGTTACTCGAGGTCTAACTATGGCTACACCTTC

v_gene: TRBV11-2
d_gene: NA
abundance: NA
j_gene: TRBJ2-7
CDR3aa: CASSLRAFRIGSEQYF
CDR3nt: TGTGCCAGCAGCCTAAGGGCCTTCCGAATCGGGTCAGAGCAGTACTTC

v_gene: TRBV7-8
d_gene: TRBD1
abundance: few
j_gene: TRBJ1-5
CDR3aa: CASSSWRDSRQHF
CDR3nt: TGTGCCAGCAGCTCCTGGCGGGACAGCCGACAGCATTTT

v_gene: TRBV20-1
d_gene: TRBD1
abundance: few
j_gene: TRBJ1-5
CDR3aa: CSARIRGTGGNQPQHF
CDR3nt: TGCAGTGCTAGAATTAGAGGGACAGGGGGCAATCAGCCCCAGCATTTT

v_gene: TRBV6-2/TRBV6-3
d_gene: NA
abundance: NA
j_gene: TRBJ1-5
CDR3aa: CASSYYLQNQPQHF
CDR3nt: TGTGCCAGCAGTTACTACCTACAGAATCAGCCCCAGCATTTT

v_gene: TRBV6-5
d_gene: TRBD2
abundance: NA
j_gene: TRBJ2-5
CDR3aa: CASSYTSGGYTQETQYF
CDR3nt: TGTGCCAGCAGTTACACTAGCGGGGGTTACACTCAAGAGACCCAGTACTTC

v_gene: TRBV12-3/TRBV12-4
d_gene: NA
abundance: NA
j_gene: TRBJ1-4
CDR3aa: CASSSPGRRGEKLFF
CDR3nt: TGTGCCAGCAGTTCTCCGGGACGGAGAGGGGAAAAACTGTTTTTT

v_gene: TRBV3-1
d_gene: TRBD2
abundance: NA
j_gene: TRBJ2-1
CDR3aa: CASSQAWTSGRIGEQFF
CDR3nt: TGTGCCAGCAGCCAAGCCTGGACTAGCGGGAGGATTGGTGAGCAGTTCTTC

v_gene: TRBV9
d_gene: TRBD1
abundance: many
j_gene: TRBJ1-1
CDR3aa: CASSGEGAADTEAFF
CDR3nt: TGTGCCAGCAGCGGGGAGGGGGCCGCGGACACTGAAGCTTTCTTT

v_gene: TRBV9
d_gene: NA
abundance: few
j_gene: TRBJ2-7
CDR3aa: CASSVGSGSSYEQYF
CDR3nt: TGTGCCAGCAGCGTAGGTAGCGGCTCCTCCTACGAGCAGTACTTC

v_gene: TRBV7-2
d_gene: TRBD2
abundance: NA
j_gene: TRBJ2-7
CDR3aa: CASSPLAGVGYEQYF
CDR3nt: TGTGCCAGCAGCCCCTTAGCGGGAGTTGGCTACGAGCAGTACTTC

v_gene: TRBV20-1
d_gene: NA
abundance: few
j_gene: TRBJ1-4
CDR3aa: CSAQRRTTNEKLFF
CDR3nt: TGCAGTGCCCAAAGACGCACTACTAATGAAAAACTGTTTTTT

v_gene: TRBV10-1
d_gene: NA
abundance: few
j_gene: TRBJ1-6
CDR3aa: CASSADRPNSPLHF
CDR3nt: TGCGCCAGCAGTGCGGACAGACCCAATTCACCCCTCCACTTT

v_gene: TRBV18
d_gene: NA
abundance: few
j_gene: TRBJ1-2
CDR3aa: CASSPWSGGSNYGYTF
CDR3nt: TGTGCCAGCTCACCTTGGTCCGGGGGGTCTAACTATGGCTACACCTTC

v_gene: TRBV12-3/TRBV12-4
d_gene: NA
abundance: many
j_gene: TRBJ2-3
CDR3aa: CASSLDHRHFTDTQYF
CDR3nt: TGTGCCAGCAGTTTGGACCACCGACATTTCACAGATACGCAGTATTTT

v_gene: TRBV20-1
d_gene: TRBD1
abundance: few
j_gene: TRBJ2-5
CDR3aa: CSAKTDRALETQYF
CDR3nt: TGCAGTGCAAAAACCGACAGGGCTCTTGAGACCCAGTACTTC

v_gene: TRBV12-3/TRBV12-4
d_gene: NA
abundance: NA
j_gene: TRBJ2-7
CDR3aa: CASSLTPEQYF
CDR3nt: TGTGCCAGCAGTTTAACCCCCGAGCAGTACTTC

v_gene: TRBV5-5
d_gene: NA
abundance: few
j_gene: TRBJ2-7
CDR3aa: CASSLDSQILFYEQYF
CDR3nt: TGTGCCAGCAGCTTGGACAGCCAGATTCTTTTCTACGAGCAGTACTTC

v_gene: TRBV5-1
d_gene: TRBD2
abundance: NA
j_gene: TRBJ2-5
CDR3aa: CASSLAGLAGGLQETQYF
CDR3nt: TGCGCCAGCAGCTTGGCGGGACTAGCGGGAGGGCTCCAAGAGACCCAGTACTTC

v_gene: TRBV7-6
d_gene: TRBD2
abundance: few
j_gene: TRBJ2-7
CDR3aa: CASSLGAGGTYEQYF
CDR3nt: TGTGCCAGCAGCTTAGGGGCGGGAGGAACGTACGAGCAGTACTTC

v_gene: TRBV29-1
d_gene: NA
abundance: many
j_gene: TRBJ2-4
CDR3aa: CSVGRPRELAKNIQYF
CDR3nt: TGCAGCGTTGGAAGGCCGCGGGAACTAGCCAAAAACATTCAGTACTTC

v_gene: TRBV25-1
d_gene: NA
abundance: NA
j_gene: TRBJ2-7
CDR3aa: CASMEGTQYF
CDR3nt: TGTGCCAGCATGGAGGGTACGCAGTACTTC